The clone carrying this TCR beta chain has just a few counts. The antigen is not known. This entry belongs to a study of T-cell memory formation after mild COVID-19. Findings and caveats of the study: Those CD4+ clones that contracted were mainly in CM and EM (CD8+ ones in EMRA). Memory cells collected pre-infection included some clones that later responded, suggesting cross-reactive memory joined. A balance of CD4 and CD8 characterized clones contracting day 15 to 85, whereas later expanders leaned CD4+.

Using constant-segment primers, 5'RACE produced TCR alpha and TCR beta cDNA libraries carrying sample barcodes and UMIs. Each CDR3 protein gets one entry after TCRdb re-called the 5' RACE reads with MiXCR. The sample records roughly 510,000 distinct CDR3 sequences, roughly 17% being singletons. The specimen was PBMCs or a T cell subset sorted from them (not recorded which). The TCR was taken from an adult woman who had mild COVID-19 (a few samples of this study predate the infection). Cell type and time point are not known.

In nucleotides, the CDR3 is TGCGCCAGCAGCGCTTACAGGGGGCGCGGCACTGAAGCTTTCTTT. Residues: CASSAYRGRGTEAFF. The chain links TRBV5-1 to TRBJ1-1, with 9 nucleotides matching TRBD1. V trimming: 4 bases; J trimming: 4 bases; junction bases outside the gene matches: 8. Germline assignment: CDR1 SGHRS and CDR2 YFSETQ. This CDR3 comprises 15 residues.